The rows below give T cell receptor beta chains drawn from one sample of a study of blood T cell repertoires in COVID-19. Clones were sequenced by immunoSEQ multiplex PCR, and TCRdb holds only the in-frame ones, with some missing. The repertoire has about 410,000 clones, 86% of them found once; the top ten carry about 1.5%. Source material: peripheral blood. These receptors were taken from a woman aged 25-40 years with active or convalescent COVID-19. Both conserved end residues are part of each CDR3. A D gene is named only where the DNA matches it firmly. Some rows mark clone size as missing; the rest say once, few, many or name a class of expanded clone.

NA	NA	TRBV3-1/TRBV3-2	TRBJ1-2	TGTGCCAGCAGCCAAACGGGGAACTACGGTGGCTACACCTTC	CASSQTGNYGGYTF
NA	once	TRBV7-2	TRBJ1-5	TGTGCCAGCAGCTTAGCTAGTTTTGGGCCCCAGCATTTT	CASSLASFGPQHF
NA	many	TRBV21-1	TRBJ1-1	TGTGCCAGCAGCCCAGGGACTGAAGCTTTCTTT	CASSPGTEAFF
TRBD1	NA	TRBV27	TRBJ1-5	TGTGCCAGCAGTTCGAGGGACAGCCATACCAATCAGCCCCAGCATTTT	CASSSRDSHTNQPQHF
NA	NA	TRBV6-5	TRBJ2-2	TGTGCCAGCAGTTACTCGCCTAATGCGAACACCGGGGAGCTGTTTTTT	CASSYSPNANTGELFF
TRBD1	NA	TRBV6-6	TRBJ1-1	TGTGCCAGCAGTCTGATCGGGACAGGTGGTATGAACACTGAAGCTTTCTTT	CASSLIGTGGMNTEAFF
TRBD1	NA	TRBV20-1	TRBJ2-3	TGCAGTGCTAGTCGGACAGGGGTGAGCACAGATACGCAGTATTTT	CSASRTGVSTDTQYF
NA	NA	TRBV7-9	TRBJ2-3	TGTGCCAGCAGCTTAGCGCGGAGCGGAAGCACAGATACGCAGTATTTT	CASSLARSGSTDTQYF
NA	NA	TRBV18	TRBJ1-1	TGTGCCAGCTCACCGGCGGAGGGCACTGAAGCTTTCTTT	CASSPAEGTEAFF
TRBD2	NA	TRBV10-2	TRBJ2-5	TGCGCCAGCAGTGAACTAGCGGGGGGGGCCGAGGGAGGGACCCAGTACTTC	CASSELAGGAEGGTQYF
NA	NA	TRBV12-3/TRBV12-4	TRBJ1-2	TGTGCCAGCAGTGCGGACTCTGGCTACACCTTC	CASSADSGYTF
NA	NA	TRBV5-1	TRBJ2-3	TGCGCCAGCAGCCAAGGAGGGTCAAGCACAGATACGCAGTATTTT	CASSQGGSSTDTQYF
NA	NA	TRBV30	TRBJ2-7	TGTGCCTGGGGACACTCAAGCTACGAGCAGTACTTC	CAWGHSSYEQYF
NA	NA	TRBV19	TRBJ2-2	TGTGCCAGTAGTATAATCGGTAGCCTGGTTCTCGGGGAGCTGTTTTTT	CASSIIGSLVLGELFF
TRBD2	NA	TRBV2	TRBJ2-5	TGTGCCAGCAGTGAAAGCGGGAGGGCCGGAGAGACCCAGTACTTC	CASSESGRAGETQYF
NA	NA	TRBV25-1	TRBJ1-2	TGTGCCAGCCTCGACCGGGGAAGCTACACCTTC	CASLDRGSYTF
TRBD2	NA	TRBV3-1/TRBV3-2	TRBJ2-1	TGTGCCAGCAGCCGACTAGCGGGAGGCAATGAGCAGTTCTTC	CASSRLAGGNEQFF
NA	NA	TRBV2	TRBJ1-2	TGTGCCAGCAGTGAGCCCCGGGGTTCGTATTTTGGCTACACCTTC	CASSEPRGSYFGYTF
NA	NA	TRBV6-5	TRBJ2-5	TGTGCCAGCAGCCCCCTCGGTGGGACCCAGTACTTC	CASSPLGGTQYF
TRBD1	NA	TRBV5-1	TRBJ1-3	TGCGCCAGCAGCTGGAACCAACCGGGACAGGGGGCCGAAAACACCATATATTTT	CASSWNQPGQGAENTIYF
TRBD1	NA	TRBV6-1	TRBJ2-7	TGTGCCAGCAGTGGGGTGATCGGGACAGGGGGTGAAGAGCAGTACTTC	CASSGVIGTGGEEQYF
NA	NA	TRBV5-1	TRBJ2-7	TGCGCCAGCAGCTTGGACTGGGGGGCCTACGAGCAGTACTTC	CASSLDWGAYEQYF
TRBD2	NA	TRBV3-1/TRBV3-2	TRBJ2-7	TGTGCCAGCAGCCGCTACGGGGGGGGCGAGCAGTACTTC	CASSRYGGGEQYF
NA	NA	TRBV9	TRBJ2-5	TGTGCCAGCAGCGTGCATGCGGAGAGAGACGGGGAGACCCAGTACTTC	CASSVHAERDGETQYF
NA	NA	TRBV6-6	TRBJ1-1	TGTGCCAGCAGACAACTGACAGGGAACACTGAAGCTTTCTTT	CASRQLTGNTEAFF
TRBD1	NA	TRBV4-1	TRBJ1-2	TGCGCCAGCAGCCGCCGGCCGCAGGGGGAGAACTATGGCTACACCTTC	CASSRRPQGENYGYTF
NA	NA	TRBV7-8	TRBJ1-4	TGTGCCAGCAGCCTCCAGACAGGAACAAATGAAAAACTGTTTTTT	CASSLQTGTNEKLFF
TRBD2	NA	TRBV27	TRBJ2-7	TGTGCCAGCAGTTTGGGGACTAGCGTCTACGAGCAGTACTTC	CASSLGTSVYEQYF
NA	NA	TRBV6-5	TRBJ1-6	TGTGCCAGCGCAACTTTAAGGACACCGAATTCACCCCTCCACTTT	CASATLRTPNSPLHF